This T cell receptor (beta chain) was identified during a study of CD8 T cells in Susac syndrome. Overall study context: Among the Susac syndrome patients who underwent sequencing, about 6 had clinically active disease, while about eight of them were in remission.

Concerning this clonotype: Antigen unknown.

Patients having Susac syndrome satisfied recently defined diagnostic criteria for definite or probable disease. Reverse transcription used about 0.45 to 1 ug RNA and random hexamers. An immunoSEQ multiplex PCR amplified TCR beta CDR3 over 54 Vbeta and 13 Jbeta. One entry per CDR3 protein results from TCRdb running MiXCR on the immunoSEQ multiplex PCR reads. The table lists 80,000 to 95,000 distinct CDR3 sequences, approximately 93% of them singletons. This CDR3 has 15 amino acids. Germline V gene data show CDR1 as LGHNA and CDR2 as YNFKEQ. With 6 bases removed from V and 0 bases from J, the gap between germline ends came to 11 bases. General study points: The number of Susac-specific public clones found was sixteen in total CD8+ repertoires and four or five in CD8+ TEMRA repertoires.

The sequence was collected from a human donor with Susac syndrome. The sample taken for sequencing was CD8+ T cells from PBMCs. This sequence joins TRBV4-2 and TRBJ1-4; weak D call: TRBD1 (5 bases). The CDR3 DNA sequence: TGTGCCAGCAGAGGTTGGGGCGCAACTAATGAAAAACTGTTTTTT. Protein product: CASRGWGATNEKLFF.